What follows is one T cell receptor (beta chain) and its context. It has no known antigen specificity. Base qualities are not recorded, but no much larger clone differs from it by a single base. The data belong to a study of OX40 agonist ivuxolimab in advanced cancers. For the study in its entirety: Ivuxolimab was an agonistic, fully human IgG2 monoclonal antibody directed against OX40 (CD134), a costimulatory receptor. Prior anti-PD-1, anti-PD-L1 or anti-CTLA-4 therapy was permitted, and 40% of dose-escalation patients had received checkpoint inhibitors. Intravenous ivuxolimab was administered to patients every 2 weeks at six dose levels: 0.01, 0.1, 0.3, 1.5, 3 and 10 mg/kg. The paper reports the monotherapy dose-escalation portion (N = 52 patients) of the phase I ivuxolimab trial. In the dose-escalation cohort, 65% to 85% of patients were male, and the mean age was approximately 60 years with a range of about 20 to 79. Among the approximately 50 dose-escalation patients, around 20 had hepatocellular carcinoma, about 15 melanoma, 9 renal cell carcinoma and 9 head and neck cancer. The point of sequencing TCRbeta in the periphery was to test whether ivuxolimab changed TCR sequence diversity and drove clonal T-cell expansion. Three dose-escalation patients achieved partial responses, one with hepatocellular carcinoma and two with cutaneous melanoma. What the work shows at the level of the full study, not this receptor alone: In the 0.1-3.0 mg/kg groups, partial responders were among the patients with the lowest normalized peripheral clonal expansion, particularly in CD8+ T cells. Which antigens the clonally expanded peripheral T cells were specific for was not determined. At doses of 0.1 to 3.0 mg/kg, clonal expansion of both CD4+ and CD8+ blood T cells was observed from baseline to week 6. Low levels of normalized T-cell clonal expansion were also shown by some nonresponding patients. On average, CD8+ T cells showed more expanded clones than CD4+ T cells after ivuxolimab.

Patients with a history of autoimmune disease or receiving systemic immunosuppression were excluded from the trial. Peripheral blood for TCR sequencing was collected from all dose cohorts at baseline, on cycle 4 day 1, and on cycle 7 day 1. The samples were taken from a phase I, first-in-human, multicenter, open-label dose-escalation trial of ivuxolimab. Adults with locally advanced or metastatic melanoma, renal cell, hepatocellular, or head and neck squamous cell carcinoma were enrolled in the trial. Before TCR sequencing, CD4+ T cells and CD8+ T cells from peripheral blood were sorted into separate populations. Genomic DNA was extracted from sorted cells for sequencing of the TCRbeta CDR3 region. The immunoSEQ Assay was used to sequence the TCRbeta CDR3 regions. TCRdb obtained this table from immuneACCESS and retained in-frame rearrangements with V and J assigned. These tables miss some clones; where compared with another copy, unresolved V genes account for less than half of the shortfall, and the remainder is unexplained. The sample contains about 40,000 clones, roughly 84% of them found a single time. Jointly, the top ten make up 15% to 20% of the sample.

V is pared back by 3 bases and J by 4 bases, with 12 bases lying between the germline termini. From the germline V gene, CDR1 is MNHNS and CDR2 is SASEGT. The cysteine opens and the phenylalanine closes a CDR3 of 14 amino acids. Here the CDR3 DNA is all that survives: 42 bases in frame from base 1. The V and J genes are TRBV6-1 and TRBJ1-1, and possibly TRBD1, on 6 matching bases. This receptor was obtained from an adult with an advanced solid tumor such as melanoma, head and neck, liver or kidney cancer. Source: CD4+ or CD8+ T cells sorted from blood, taken in a trial of the OX40 agonist ivuxolimab. The CDR3 region reads CASSDTGRGTEAFF. The DNA sequence reads TGTGCCAGCAGTGATACAGGGAGGGGCACTGAAGCTTTCTTT.